This T cell receptor (beta chain) originates from a study of blood T cell repertoires in COVID-19. In germline, CDR1 is MNHEY, CDR2 SVGAGI. This CDR3 is built from 13 residues. The V end was cut by 0 bases, the J end by 15 bases, with 15 bases between. Produced via immunoSEQ multiplex PCR; TCRdb's table is partial and in-frame only. The sample holds about 23,000 clones, around 86% seen once. The specimen sequenced was peripheral blood. The source is an elderly woman with acute or convalescent COVID-19. V and J are TRBV6-5 and TRBJ2-1, with D perhaps TRBD2 (6 bases). The DNA for the CDR3 is TGTGCCAGCAGTTACTCCGCTAGCGAGACTCCGTTCTTC. Amino acids: CASSYSASETPFF.